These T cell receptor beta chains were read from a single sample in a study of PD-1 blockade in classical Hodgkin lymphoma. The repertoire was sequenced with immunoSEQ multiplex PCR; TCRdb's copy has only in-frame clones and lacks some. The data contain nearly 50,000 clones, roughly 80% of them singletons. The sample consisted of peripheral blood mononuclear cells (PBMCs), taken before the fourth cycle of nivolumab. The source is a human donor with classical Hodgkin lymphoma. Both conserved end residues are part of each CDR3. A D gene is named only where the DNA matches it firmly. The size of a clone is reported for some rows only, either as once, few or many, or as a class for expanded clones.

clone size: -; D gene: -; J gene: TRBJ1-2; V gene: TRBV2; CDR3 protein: CARHLRAGTYGYTF; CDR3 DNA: TGTGCCCGCCACTTAAGGGCAGGCACCTATGGCTACACCTTC
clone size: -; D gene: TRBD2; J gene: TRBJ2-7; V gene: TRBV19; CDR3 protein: CASSGVAGVYEQYF; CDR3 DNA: TGTGCCAGTAGTGGGGTAGCGGGGGTCTACGAGCAGTACTTC
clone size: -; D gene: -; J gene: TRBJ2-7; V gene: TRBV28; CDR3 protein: CASSLVSGSPPHEQYF; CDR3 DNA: TGTGCCAGCAGTTTAGTTTCAGGCAGCCCCCCCCACGAGCAGTACTTC
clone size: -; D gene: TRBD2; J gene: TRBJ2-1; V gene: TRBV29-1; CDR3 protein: CSVERIAGAHEQFF; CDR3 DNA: TGCAGCGTTGAAAGGATAGCGGGAGCGCATGAGCAGTTCTTC
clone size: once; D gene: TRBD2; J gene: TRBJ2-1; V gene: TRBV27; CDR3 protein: CASSFRLAGGPDEQFF; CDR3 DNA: TGTGCCAGCAGTTTCCGGCTAGCGGGAGGGCCGGATGAGCAGTTCTTC
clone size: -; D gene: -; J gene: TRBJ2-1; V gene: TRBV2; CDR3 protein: CASSLELASSYNEQFF; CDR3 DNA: TGTGCCAGCAGTCTGGAACTCGCAAGCTCCTACAATGAGCAGTTCTTC
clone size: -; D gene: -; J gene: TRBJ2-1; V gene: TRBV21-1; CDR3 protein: CASSRYVGQGSNEQFF; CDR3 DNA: -
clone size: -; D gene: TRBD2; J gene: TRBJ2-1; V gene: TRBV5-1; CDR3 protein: CASSLVAGGLGDEQFF; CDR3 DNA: TGCGCCAGCAGCTTGGTGGCGGGAGGGTTGGGGGATGAGCAGTTCTTC
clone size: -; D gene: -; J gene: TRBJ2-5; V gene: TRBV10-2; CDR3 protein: CASIQAGQETQYF; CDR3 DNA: TGCGCCAGCATTCAGGCAGGCCAAGAGACCCAGTACTTC
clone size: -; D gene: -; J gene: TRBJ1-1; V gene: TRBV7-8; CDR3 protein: CASSLESGTEAFF; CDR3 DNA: TGTGCCAGCAGCTTAGAATCAGGAACTGAAGCTTTCTTT
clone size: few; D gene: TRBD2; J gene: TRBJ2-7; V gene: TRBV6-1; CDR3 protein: CASSEGGASGYEQYF; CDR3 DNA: TGTGCCAGCAGTGAAGGCGGGGCTAGCGGGTACGAGCAGTACTTC
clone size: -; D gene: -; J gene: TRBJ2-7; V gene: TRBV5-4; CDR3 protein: CASSLGTYEQYF; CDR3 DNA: TGTGCCAGCAGCTTGGGAACCTACGAGCAGTACTTC
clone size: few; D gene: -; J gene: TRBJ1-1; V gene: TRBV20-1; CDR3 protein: CSARVNTEAFF; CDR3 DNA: TGCAGTGCTAGAGTGAACACTGAAGCTTTCTTT
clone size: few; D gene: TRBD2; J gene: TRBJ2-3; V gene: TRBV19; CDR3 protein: CASGRTSDRTDTQYF; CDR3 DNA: TGTGCCAGTGGACGAACTAGCGACCGCACAGATACGCAGTATTTT
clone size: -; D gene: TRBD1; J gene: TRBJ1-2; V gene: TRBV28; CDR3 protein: CASSFRQGLGYGYTF; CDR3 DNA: TGTGCCAGCAGTTTTAGACAGGGACTAGGCTATGGCTACACCTTC
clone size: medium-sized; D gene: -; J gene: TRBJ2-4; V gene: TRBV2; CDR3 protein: CASSEGQDLLRNIQYF; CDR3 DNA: TGTGCCAGCAGTGAAGGCCAGGACCTCCTGAGGAACATTCAGTACTTC
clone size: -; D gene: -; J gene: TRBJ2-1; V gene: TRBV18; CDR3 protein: CASSPSQAPLYNEQFF; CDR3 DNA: TGTGCCAGCTCACCCTCACAGGCCCCCCTCTACAATGAGCAGTTCTTC
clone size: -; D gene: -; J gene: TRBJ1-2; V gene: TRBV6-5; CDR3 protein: CASSPRGGKHGYTF; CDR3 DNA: TGTGCCAGCAGTCCCCGGGGGGGTAAACATGGCTACACCTTC
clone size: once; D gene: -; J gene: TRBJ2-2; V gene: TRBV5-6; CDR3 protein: CASSLLTATNTGELFF; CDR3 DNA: TGTGCCAGCAGCTTACTGACAGCCACAAACACCGGGGAGCTGTTTTTT
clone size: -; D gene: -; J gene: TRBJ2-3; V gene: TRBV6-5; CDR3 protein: CASSRLGGRADTQYF; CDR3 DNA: TGTGCCAGCAGTCGCCTAGGTGGGAGAGCAGATACGCAGTATTTT
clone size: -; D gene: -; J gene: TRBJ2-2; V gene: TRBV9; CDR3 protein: CASSVRGSGELFF; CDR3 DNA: TGTGCCAGCAGCGTCAGAGGGAGCGGGGAGCTGTTTTTT
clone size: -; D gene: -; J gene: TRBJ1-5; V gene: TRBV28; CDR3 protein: CASSWSGNQPQHF; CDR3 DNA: TGTGCCAGCAGTTGGAGCGGGAATCAGCCCCAGCATTTT
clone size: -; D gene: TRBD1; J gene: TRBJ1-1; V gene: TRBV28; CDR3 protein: CASRRTGRTEAFF; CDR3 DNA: TGTGCCAGCAGACGGACAGGAAGAACTGAAGCTTTCTTT
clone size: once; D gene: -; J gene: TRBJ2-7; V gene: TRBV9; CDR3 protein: CASSVGPRDEQYF; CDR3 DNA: TGTGCCAGCAGCGTCGGGCCCCGCGACGAGCAGTACTTC
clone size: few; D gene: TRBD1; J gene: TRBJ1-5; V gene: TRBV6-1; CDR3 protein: CASRRDRGSQPQHF; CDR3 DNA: TGTGCCAGCAGGAGGGACAGGGGAAGTCAGCCCCAGCATTTT
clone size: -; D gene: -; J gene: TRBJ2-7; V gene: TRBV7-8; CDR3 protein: CASSLQALSYEQYF; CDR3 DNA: TGTGCCAGCAGCCTCCAGGCCCTGTCCTACGAGCAGTACTTC
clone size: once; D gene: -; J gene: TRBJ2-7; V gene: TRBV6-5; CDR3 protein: CASRISYEQYF; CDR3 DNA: TGTGCCAGCCGAATTTCCTACGAGCAGTACTTC
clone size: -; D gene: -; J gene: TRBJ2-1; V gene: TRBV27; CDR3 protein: CASSLNHPSVGEYNEQFF; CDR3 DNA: TGTGCCAGCAGTTTAAATCACCCTAGCGTAGGGGAGTACAATGAGCAGTTCTTC
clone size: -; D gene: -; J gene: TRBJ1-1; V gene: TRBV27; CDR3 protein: CASSRSGVLNTEAFF; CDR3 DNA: TGTGCCAGCAGTCGAAGCGGGGTTTTAAACACTGAAGCTTTCTTT
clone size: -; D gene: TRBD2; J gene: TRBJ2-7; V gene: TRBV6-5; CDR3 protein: CASSNIAGSVGEQYF; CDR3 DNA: TGTGCCAGCAGTAACATAGCGGGATCCGTGGGGGAGCAGTACTTC
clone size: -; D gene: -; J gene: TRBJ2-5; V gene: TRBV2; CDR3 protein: CASSGQAGETQYF; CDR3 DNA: TGTGCCAGCAGTGGACAGGCCGGAGAGACCCAGTACTTC
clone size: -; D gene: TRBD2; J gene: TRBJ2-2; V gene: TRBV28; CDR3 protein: CASNLAGGTGELFF; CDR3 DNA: TGTGCCAGCAACCTAGCGGGCGGGACCGGGGAGCTGTTTTTT
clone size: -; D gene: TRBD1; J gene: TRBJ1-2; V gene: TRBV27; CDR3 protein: CASSLRGGRGQGGYGYTF; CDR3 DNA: TGTGCCAGCAGTTTAAGAGGTGGTAGGGGACAGGGCGGCTATGGCTACACCTTC
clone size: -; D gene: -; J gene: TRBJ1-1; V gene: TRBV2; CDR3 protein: CASSGPELGEAFF; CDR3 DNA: TGTGCCAGCAGTGGACCTGAATTGGGTGAAGCTTTCTTT
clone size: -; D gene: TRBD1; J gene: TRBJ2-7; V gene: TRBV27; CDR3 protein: CASRDTGVGEQYF; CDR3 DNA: TGTGCCAGCAGGGATACAGGGGTTGGCGAGCAGTACTTC
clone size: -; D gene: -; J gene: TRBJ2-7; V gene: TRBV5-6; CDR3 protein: CASRGWTDYEQYF; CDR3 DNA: TGTGCCAGCAGGGGATGGACAGACTACGAGCAGTACTTC
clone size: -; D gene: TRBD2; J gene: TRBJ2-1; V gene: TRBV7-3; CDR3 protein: CASRRLAGPLSMDNEQFF; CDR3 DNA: TGTGCCAGCCGTCGGCTAGCGGGTCCTTTGTCTATGGACAATGAGCAGTTCTTC
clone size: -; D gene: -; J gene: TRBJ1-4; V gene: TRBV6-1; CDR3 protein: CASSDRAYEKLFF; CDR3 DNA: TGTGCCAGCAGTGACAGGGCCTATGAAAAACTGTTTTTT
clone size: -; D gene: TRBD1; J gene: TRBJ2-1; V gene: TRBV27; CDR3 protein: CASSPRQGFDNEQFF; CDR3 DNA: TGTGCCAGCAGTCCCAGACAGGGATTCGACAATGAGCAGTTCTTC
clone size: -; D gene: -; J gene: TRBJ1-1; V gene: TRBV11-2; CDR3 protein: CASSFDVNTEAFF; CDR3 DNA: TGTGCCAGCAGCTTTGACGTGAACACTGAAGCTTTCTTT
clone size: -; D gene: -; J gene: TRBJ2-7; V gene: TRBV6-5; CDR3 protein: CASSYPQSSYEQYF; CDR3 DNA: TGTGCCAGCAGTTACCCTCAATCGTCCTACGAGCAGTACTTC
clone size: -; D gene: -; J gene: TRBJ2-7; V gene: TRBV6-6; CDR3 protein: CASSYPQSSYEQYF; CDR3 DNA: TGTGCCAGCAGTTACCCTCAATCGTCCTACGAGCAGTACTTC
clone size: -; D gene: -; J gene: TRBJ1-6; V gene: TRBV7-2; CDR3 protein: CASSSDWGALHF; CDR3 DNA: TGTGCCAGCAGCTCAGACTGGGGGGCCCTCCACTTT
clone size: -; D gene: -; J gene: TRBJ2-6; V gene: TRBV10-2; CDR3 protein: CASSGAGGANVLTF; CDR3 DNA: TGCGCCAGCAGTGGGGCAGGGGGGGCCAACGTCCTGACTTTC
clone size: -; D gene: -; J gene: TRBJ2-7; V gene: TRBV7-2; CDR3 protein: CASSSARDNSYEQYF; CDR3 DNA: TGTGCCAGCAGCTCCGCAAGGGACAACTCCTACGAGCAGTACTTC